The entry that follows covers one T cell receptor beta chain sequence. The sample belongs to a study of neurological immune-mediated disorders. In every sequencing run, more than 170 million TCR-beta sequences were generated from 15-18 subjects. MiXCR, applied by TCRdb to the 5' RACE reads, yields one record per CDR3 protein. The sample yields 25,000 to 35,000 distinct CDR3 sequences, around 14% seen once. This CDR3 region has 15 residues. J lost 7 bases, V lost 1 base, and 8 bases had no gene match. CDR1 and CDR2 from the germline V gene are LGHNA and YSLEER. Sequenced: PBMCs. The source of this sequence is a man between 70 and 80 years old in good health. J is TRBJ2-5 and V is TRBV4-3, with 8 nucleotides matching TRBD2. The CDR3 DNA sequence: TGCGCCAGCAGCCAAGCGGCGGGGGGAGGGATGACCCAGTACTTC. It encodes CASSQAAGGGMTQYF.